The clone carrying this T cell receptor beta chain has ten or more counts. Its matching antigen is unknown. This sample is drawn from a study of blood T cells in healthy people across ages. Isolation of PBMCs gave at least 6.5 million cells per sample. A J-beta primer mix and a sample-barcoded 5' primer were used in a second PCR of roughly 6 to 11 cycles. The template-switch adaptor was a 5' adaptor with 12 random nucleotides. It tagged each cDNA molecule. In TCRdb, the 5' RACE reads were re-called with MiXCR into one record per CDR3 protein. This sample has around 900,000 distinct CDR3 sequences; roughly 26% occur once, and the top ten carry around 16%. CDR1 is ENHRY, CDR2 SYGVKD, per germline. Between the trimmed V and J ends, which lost 5 bases and 9 bases, there was a span of 20 bases. This CDR3 contains 14 residues. Regarding the study as a whole: Donor CMV status, an unknown factor, possibly confounded changes in expanded clonotypes. Relative to aged donors, long-lived donors carried more naive CD4+ cells and displayed higher diversity.

V gene TRBV10-3 combines with J gene TRBJ2-7; D unclear. The source is an elderly woman in good health. Sequencing was done on a sample of blood. DNA of the CDR3: TGTGCCATCAGTTACAGCAGTTCCGCTGATAGGCAGTACTTC. Amino acid sequence: CAISYSSSADRQYF.